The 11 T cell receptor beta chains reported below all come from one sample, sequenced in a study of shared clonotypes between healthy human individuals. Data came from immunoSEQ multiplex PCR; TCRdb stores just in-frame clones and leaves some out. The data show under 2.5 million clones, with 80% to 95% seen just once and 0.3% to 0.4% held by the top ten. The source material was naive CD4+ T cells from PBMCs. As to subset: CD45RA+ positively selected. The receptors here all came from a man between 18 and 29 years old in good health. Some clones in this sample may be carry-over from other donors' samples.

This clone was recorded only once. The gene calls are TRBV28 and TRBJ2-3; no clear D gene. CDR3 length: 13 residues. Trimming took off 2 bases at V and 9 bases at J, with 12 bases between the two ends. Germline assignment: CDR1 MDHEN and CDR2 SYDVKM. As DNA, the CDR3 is TGTGCCAGCAGTTTAGCGGCCGAAGGCACGCAGTATTTT. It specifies CASSLAAEGTQYF.

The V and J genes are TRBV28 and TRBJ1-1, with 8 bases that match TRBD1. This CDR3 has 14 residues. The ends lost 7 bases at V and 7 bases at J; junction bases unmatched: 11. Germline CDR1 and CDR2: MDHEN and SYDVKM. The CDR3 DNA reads TGTGCCAGCACCCCAGGACAGGGATCTAGTGAAGCTTTCTTT. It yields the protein CASTPGQGSSEAFF.

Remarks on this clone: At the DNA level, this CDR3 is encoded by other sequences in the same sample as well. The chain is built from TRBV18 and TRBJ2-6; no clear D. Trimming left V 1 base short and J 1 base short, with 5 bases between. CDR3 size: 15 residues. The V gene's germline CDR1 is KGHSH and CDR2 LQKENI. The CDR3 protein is CASSPRGSGANVLTF. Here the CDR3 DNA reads TGTGCCAGCTCACCACGTGGATCTGGGGCCAACGTCCTGACTTTC.

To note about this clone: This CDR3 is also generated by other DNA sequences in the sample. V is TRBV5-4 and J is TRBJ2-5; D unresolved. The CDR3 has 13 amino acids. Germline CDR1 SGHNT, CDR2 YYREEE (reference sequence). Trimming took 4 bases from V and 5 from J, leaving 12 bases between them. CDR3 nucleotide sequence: TGTGCCAGCAGCCTGAAGGGTGGGGAGACCCAGTACTTC. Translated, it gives CASSLKGGETQYF.

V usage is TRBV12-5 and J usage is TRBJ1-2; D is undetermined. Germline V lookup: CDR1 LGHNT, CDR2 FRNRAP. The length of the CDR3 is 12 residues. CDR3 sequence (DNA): TGTGCCGTAGACCGGGCGACCAATGGCTACACCTTC. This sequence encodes CAVDRATNGYTF.

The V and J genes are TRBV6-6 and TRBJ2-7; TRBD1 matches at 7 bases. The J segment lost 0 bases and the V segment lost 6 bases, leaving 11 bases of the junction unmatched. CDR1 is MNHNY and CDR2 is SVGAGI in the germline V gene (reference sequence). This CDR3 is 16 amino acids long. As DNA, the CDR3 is TGTGCCAGCAGCCCGACAGGGACCTCCCTCTCCTACGAGCAGTACTTC. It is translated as CASSPTGTSLSYEQYF.

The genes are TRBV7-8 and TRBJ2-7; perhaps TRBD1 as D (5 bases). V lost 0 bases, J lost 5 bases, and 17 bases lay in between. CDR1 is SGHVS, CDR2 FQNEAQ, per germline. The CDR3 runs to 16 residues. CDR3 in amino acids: CASSLALGQGSNEQYF. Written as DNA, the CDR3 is TGTGCCAGCAGCTTAGCGCTGGGGCAGGGCAGCAACGAGCAGTACTTC. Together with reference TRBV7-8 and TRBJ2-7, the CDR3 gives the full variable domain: GAGVSQSPRYKVAKRGQDVALRCDPISGHVSLFWYQQALGQGPEFLTYFQNEAQLDKSGLPSDRFFAERPEGSVSTLKIQRTQQEDSAVYLCASSLALGQGSNEQYFGPGTRLTVT.

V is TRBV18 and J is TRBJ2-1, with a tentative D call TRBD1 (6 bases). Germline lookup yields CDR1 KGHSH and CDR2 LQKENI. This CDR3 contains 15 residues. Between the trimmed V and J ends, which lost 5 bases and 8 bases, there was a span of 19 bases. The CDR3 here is CASSSGRAAGDEQFF. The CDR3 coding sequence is TGTGCCAGCTCATCAGGGCGGGCCGCAGGGGATGAGCAGTTCTTC. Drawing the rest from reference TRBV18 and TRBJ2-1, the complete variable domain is NAGVMQNPRHLVRRRGQEARLRCSPMKGHSHVYWYRQLPEEGLKFMVYLQKENIIDESGMPKERFSAEFPKEGPSILRIQQVVRGDSAAYFCASSSGRAAGDEQFFGPGTRLTVL.

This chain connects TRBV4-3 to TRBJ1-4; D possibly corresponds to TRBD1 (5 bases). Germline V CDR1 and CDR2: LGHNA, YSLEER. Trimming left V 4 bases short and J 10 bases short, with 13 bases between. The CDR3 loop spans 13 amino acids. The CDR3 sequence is CASSLRDDGKLFF. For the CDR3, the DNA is TGCGCCAGCAGCCTTAGGGACGACGGAAAACTGTTTTTT.

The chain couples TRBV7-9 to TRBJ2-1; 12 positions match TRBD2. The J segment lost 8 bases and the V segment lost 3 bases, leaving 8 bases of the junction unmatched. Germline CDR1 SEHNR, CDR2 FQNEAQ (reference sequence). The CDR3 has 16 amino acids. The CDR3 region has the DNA TGTGCCAGCAGCTTCTTATCGACTAGCGGGGGTTATGAGCAGTTCTTC. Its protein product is CASSFLSTSGGYEQFF.

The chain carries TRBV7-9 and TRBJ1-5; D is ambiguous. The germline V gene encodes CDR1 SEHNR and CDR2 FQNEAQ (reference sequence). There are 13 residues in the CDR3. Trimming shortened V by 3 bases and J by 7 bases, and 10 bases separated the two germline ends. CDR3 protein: CASSFSGPQPQHF. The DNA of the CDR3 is TGTGCCAGCAGCTTTTCTGGCCCCCAGCCCCAGCATTTT.